This T cell receptor (beta chain) was sequenced in a study of CD8+CD57+ T cells in acquired aplastic anemia. As for the study in general: Sorted CD4+ plus CD8+ cells gave DNA averaging about 3 ug.

This clonotype has just a few counts. The target antigen is unknown. Findings and caveats of the study: Roughly 30 was the count of CD8+ CDR3 sequences that patients shared with controls. Significant differences in CD8+ Simpson's diversity were not observed between patients and controls.

V was clipped by 5 bases and J by 0 bases, with 8 bases between them. Looked up from germline, CDR1 is MGHDK and CDR2 is SYGVNS. This CDR3 region has 14 residues. Genomic DNA, serving as template, underwent TCR beta VDJ and CDR3 profiling. TCRdb reanalysed the reads using MiXCR and keeps one entry per CDR3 protein. The sample lists over 150,000 distinct CDR3 sequences, roughly 63% seen once, with roughly 46% in the top ten. Sequencing involved patients with CD8+CD57+ cell expansion previously shown by flow cytometry. There was no therapy given to any patient before the blood sampling took place. This receptor was obtained from a human donor with aplastic anemia. This chain joins TRBV25-1 and TRBJ1-5; D is possibly TRBD1 (6 bases). Material for sequencing was sorted CD4+, CD8+, or CD8+CD57+ T cells (not recorded which) from PBMCs. CDR3 sequence: CASSPGASNQPQHF. The CDR3 DNA reads TGTGCCAGCAGTCCGGGGGCTAGCAATCAGCCCCAGCATTTT.